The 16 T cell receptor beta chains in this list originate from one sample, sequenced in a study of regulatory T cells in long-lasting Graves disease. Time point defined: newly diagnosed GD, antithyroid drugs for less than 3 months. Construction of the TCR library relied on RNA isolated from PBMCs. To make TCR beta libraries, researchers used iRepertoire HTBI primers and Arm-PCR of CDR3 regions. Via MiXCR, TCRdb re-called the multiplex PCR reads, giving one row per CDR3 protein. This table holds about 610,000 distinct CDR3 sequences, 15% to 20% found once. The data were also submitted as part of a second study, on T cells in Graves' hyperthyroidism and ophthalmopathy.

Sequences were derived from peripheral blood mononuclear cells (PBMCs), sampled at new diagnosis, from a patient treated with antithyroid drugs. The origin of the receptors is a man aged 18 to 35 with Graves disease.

The CDR3 spells CASSDRTSGRAPYEQYF. The DNA of the CDR3 is TGTGCCAGCAGCGACCGGACTAGCGGGAGAGCGCCCTACGAGCAGTACTTC. This chain connects TRBV11-3 to TRBJ2-7, with 13 bases identical to TRBD2. The CDR3 is made up of 17 amino acids. Germline V gene sequence: CDR1 SGHNT, CDR2 YENEEA. The trim removed 5 bases at V and 2 bases at J, leaving 9 bases unmatched.

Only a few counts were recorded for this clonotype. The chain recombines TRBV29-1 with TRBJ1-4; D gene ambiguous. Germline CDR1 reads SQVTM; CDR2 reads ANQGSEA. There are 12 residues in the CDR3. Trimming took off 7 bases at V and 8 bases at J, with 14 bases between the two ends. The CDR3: CSAGYAGEKLFF. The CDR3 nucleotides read TGCAGCGCTGGGTACGCCGGGGAAAAACTGTTTTTT.

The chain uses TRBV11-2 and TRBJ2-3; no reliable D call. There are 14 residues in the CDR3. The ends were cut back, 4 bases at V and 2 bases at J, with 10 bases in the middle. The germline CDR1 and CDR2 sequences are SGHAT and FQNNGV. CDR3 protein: CASSSDPYTDTQYF. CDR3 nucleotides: TGTGCCAGCAGCTCAGATCCCTACACAGATACGCAGTATTTT.

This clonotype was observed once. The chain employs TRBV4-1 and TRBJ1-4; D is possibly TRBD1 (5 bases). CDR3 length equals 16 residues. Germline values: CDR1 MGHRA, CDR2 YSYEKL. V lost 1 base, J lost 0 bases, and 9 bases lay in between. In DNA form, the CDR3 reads TGCGCCAGCAGCCAAGTCCAGACAGCAACTAATGAAAAACTGTTTTTT. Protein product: CASSQVQTATNEKLFF.

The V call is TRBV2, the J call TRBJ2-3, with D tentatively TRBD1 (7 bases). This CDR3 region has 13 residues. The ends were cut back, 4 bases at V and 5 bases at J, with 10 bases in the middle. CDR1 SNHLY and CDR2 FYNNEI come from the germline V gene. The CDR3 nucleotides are TGTGCCAGCAGTGGCAGGGGGGTAGATACGCAGTATTTT. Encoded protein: CASSGRGVDTQYF.

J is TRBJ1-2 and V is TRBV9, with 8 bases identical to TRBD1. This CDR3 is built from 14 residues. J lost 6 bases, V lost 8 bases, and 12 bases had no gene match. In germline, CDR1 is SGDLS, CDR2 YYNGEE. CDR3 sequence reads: CARTRKTGVDGYTF. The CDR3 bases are TGTGCCAGAACCCGGAAGACAGGGGTCGATGGCTACACCTTC.

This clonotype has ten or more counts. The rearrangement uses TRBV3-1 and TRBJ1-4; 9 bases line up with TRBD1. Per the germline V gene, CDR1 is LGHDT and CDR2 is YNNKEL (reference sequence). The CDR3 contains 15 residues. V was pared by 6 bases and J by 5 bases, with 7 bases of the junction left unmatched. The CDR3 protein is CASRARTGVNEKLFF. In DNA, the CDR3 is TGTGCCAGCAGAGCGAGGACAGGGGTAAATGAAAAACTGTTTTTT.

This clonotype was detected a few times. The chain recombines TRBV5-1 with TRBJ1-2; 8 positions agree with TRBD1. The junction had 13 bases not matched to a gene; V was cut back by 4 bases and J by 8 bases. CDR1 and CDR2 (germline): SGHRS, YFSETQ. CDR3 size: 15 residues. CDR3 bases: TGCGCCAGCAGCGCCCGACAGGGGATGGCTGGAGGCTACACCTTC. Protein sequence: CASSARQGMAGGYTF.

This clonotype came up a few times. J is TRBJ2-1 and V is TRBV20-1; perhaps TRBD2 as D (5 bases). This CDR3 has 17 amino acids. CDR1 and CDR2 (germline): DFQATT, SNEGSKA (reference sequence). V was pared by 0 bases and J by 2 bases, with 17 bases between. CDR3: CSARDHSVARTYNEQFF. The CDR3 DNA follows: TGCAGTGCTAGAGATCATTCGGTAGCGAGGACCTACAATGAGCAGTTCTTC.

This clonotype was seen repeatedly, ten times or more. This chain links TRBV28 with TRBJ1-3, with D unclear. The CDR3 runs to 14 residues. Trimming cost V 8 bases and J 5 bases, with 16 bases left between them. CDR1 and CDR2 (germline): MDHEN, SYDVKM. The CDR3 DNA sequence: TGTGCCAGCCACACGGAAGGCCGGAGAAACACCATATATTTT. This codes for CASHTEGRRNTIYF. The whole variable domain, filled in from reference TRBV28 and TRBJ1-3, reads DVKVTQSSRYLVKRTGEKVFLECVQDMDHENMFWYRQDPGLGLRLIYFSYDVKMKEKGDIPEGYSVSREKKERFSLILESASTNQTSMYLCASHTEGRRNTIYFGEGSWLTVV.

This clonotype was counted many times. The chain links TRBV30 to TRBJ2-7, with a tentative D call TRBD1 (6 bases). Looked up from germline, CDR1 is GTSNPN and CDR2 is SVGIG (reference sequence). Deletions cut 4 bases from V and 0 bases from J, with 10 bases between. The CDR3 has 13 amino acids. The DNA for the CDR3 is TGTGCCTGGATGACAGGTTACTCCTACGAGCAGTACTTC. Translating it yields CAWMTGYSYEQYF. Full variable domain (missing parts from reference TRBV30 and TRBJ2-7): SQTIHQWPATLVQPVGSPLSLECTVEGTSNPNLYWYRQAAGRGLQLLFYSVGIGQISSEVPQNLSASRPQDRQFILSSKKLLLSDSGFYLCAWMTGYSYEQYFGPGTRLTVT.

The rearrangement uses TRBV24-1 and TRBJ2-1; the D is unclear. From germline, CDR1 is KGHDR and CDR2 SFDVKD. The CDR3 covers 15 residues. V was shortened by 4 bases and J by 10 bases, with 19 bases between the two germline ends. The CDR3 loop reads CATSEADHGVREQFF. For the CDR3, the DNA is TGTGCCACCAGTGAGGCAGACCACGGCGTTCGGGAGCAGTTCTTC.

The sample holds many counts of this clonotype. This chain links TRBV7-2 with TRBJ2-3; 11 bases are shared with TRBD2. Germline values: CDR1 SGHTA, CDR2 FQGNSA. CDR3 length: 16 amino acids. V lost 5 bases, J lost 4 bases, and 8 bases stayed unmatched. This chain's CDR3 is CASSQSLAGEADTQYF. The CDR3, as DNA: TGTGCCAGCAGCCAATCACTAGCGGGAGAGGCAGATACGCAGTATTTT.

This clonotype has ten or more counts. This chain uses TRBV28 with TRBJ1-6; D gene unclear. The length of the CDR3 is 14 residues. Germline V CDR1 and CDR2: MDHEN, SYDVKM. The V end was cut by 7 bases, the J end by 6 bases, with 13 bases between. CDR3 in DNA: TGTGCCAGCACCCGTGATTCCACTAATTCACCCCTCCACTTT. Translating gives CASTRDSTNSPLHF.

CDR3: CSASPRVQGNTIYF. The CDR3 DNA sequence: TGCAGTGCTAGCCCGCGGGTACAGGGAAACACCATATATTTT. The gene calls are TRBV20-1 and TRBJ1-3; D remains ambiguous. CDR3 size: 14 residues. CDR1 DFQATT and CDR2 SNEGSKA come from the germline V gene (reference sequence). Deletions cut 3 bases from V and 4 bases from J, with 13 bases between.

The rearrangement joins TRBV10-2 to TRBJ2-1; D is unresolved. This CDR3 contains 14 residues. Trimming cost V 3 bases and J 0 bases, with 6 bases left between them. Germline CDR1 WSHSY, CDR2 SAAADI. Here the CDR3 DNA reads TGCGCCAGCAGTGAAGCTAGCTCCTACAATGAGCAGTTCTTC. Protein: CASSEASSYNEQFF.